This TCR beta chain was found in a study of blood T cell repertoires in COVID-19. Across the study: There were acute and convalescent COVID-19 samples, and they came from the United States, Italy and Spain. T cells, B-cell-depleted T cells, or PBMCs supplied cDNA or gDNA.

A Seattle source enrolled patients during active infection and followed them longitudinally. The CDR3 length is 16 residues. Germline V CDR1 and CDR2: MNHNS, SASEGT. The V and J ends lost 3 bases and 3 bases, in that order; junction bases with no gene match: 8. As processed by the authors: Reference gene primers were amplified, and this amplification served to estimate nucleated cell counts. Method: immunoSEQ multiplex PCR; TCRdb's copy keeps in-frame clones and lacks some. The DNA was the basis for D and trimming; V, J and clone size are from that table. The sample lists 300,000 to 400,000 clones; about 89% were seen once.

This chain uses TRBV6-1 with TRBJ2-7, with TRBD2 matching over 10 bases. The sequenced sample was peripheral blood. The clonotype comes from a woman aged 25 to 39 with COVID-19, enrolled during active disease. The CDR3: CASSEGGWTSGYEQYV. The CDR3 bases are TGTGCCAGCAGTGAGGGCGGTTGGACTAGCGGCTACGAGCAGTACGTC.